Sequencing of this TCR beta chain was carried out in a study of T cells expressing NK-cell markers. Reprocessing the 5' RACE reads, TCRdb reports a single entry for every CDR3 protein and omits DNA. The sample shows about 160,000 distinct CDR3 sequences, and 20% to 25% sits with its ten largest clones. Germline CDR1 reads MNHEY; CDR2 reads SMNVEV (reference sequence). This CDR3 is 16 amino acids long. This receptor was identified in a man aged 18-70 years in good health. The sample taken for sequencing was blood T cells: a sorted CD56 or NKG2C T cell subset, CD4+ or CD8+ T cells, or bulk PBMC T cells (not recorded which). The rearrangement joins TRBV27 to TRBJ2-3; TCRdb indicates TRBD1, and absent DNA this call remains unverified. The CDR3 is CASSPFERGPIHTQYF.